This T cell receptor (beta chain) was documented in a study of blood T cell repertoires in COVID-19. Study-level background: Donors in the United States, Italy and Spain gave samples during acute or convalescent COVID-19. T cells, B-cell-depleted T cells, or PBMCs supplied cDNA or gDNA.

Original processing methods: Amplification with reference gene primers provided the estimates of nucleated cell counts. Assay: immunoSEQ multiplex PCR; the TCRdb copy retains only in-frame clones and omits some. V and J calls and clone size come straight from that table; D and trimming were deduced from the DNA. Of under 60,000 clones listed, around 90% are singletons. Trimming removed 4 bases at V and 2 bases at J, with 11 bases between. The germline V gene encodes CDR1 MNHEY and CDR2 SMNVEV (reference sequence). This CDR3 contains 14 residues. The gene calls are TRBV27 and TRBJ1-1; D might be TRBD1 (5 bases). The sequencing sample was made of peripheral blood. The clonotype originates from a man in his fifties or sixties with active COVID-19. The chain's CDR3 is CASSWGGENTEAFF. In nucleotides, the CDR3 is TGTGCCAGCAGTTGGGGGGGGGAAAACACTGAAGCTTTCTTT.